The rows below give T cell receptor beta chains drawn from one sample of a study of T cell responses to AZD1222 COVID-19 vaccine. The table came from immunoSEQ multiplex PCR; TCRdb's copy has only in-frame clones and leaves some out. This sample has around 150,000 clones; roughly 90% occur once, and the top ten carry roughly 3.3%. The starting material was peripheral blood, obtained 28 days after the second AZD1222 dose. These TCRs come from an adult who received the AZD1222 COVID-19 vaccine. CDR3s leave out the opening cysteine and the closing phenylalanine or tryptophan. D genes are given only for firm matches.

v_gene | d_gene | CDR3aa
TRBV25-1 | TRBD1 | ASSEFTGGTEAF
TRBV6-5 | NA | ASRTRTDQPQH
TRBV28 | NA | ASSSTDSGNTIY
TRBV7-6 | NA | ASSTQEATEAF
TRBV30 | NA | AWSVKGGLAQH
TRBV10-3 | TRBD1 | AIGGQSRYGYT
TRBV7-8 | TRBD1 | ASSQGQGNNSPLH
TRBV30 | NA | AWSYQGRGLRMNTEAF
TRBV6-2/TRBV6-3 | TRBD1 | ASSYQDRQGYGYT
TRBV18 | NA | ASSPQPRNEKLF
TRBV19 | NA | ASSIEAGFPPQPQH
TRBV28 | NA | ASRTTGNYGYT
TRBV6-5 | TRBD2 | ASSYSTSGSTGELF
TRBV2 | NA | ASSLVAGRGNQPQH
TRBV3-1/TRBV3-2 | NA | ASSQPTGNTEAF
TRBV28 | NA | ASSSPATTEQY
TRBV7-8 | TRBD2 | ASSLFPTSSFYEQY
TRBV5-1 | TRBD1 | ASSWGQGTTNEKLF
TRBV29-1 | NA | SVVKESSGNTIY
TRBV6-1 | TRBD1 | ASSAPPWTGNGNTIY
TRBV18 | NA | ASSPAGGGYEQY
TRBV5-1 | NA | ASSRELTVTKF
TRBV27 | NA | ASSSLGSADTQY
TRBV6-5 | NA | ASSYPAPGRGTEAF
TRBV7-2 | NA | ASSLVTGLNQPQH
TRBV27 | TRBD1 | ASSFIWQGAYNEQF
TRBV5-8 | NA | ASSLGRKRNSPLH
TRBV4-1 | NA | ASSQDGTLSSYNSPLH
TRBV19 | NA | ASSIEGPEAF